This T cell receptor beta chain is from a study of cytomegalovirus exposure and HLA in healthy donors (dated by TCRdb to about 2017). At the level of the whole study: An earlier analysis of several hundred of the donors reported approximately 300 Gb of sequence data and 100 million to 120 million unique TCR beta sequences obtained from about 180 million T cells. An early release covering roughly 640 HLA-typed donors comprised about 300 gigabases of sequencing data and around 80 million unique TCR sequences. The genetic ancestry cluster associated with self-reported Caucasian donors included 81% of the approximately 410 genotyped donors. The study aimed to test whether signatures of past pathogen exposure could be identified by cataloging public T cell receptors. Using immunosequencing, the study profiled T cell repertoires from around 670 subjects and related those repertoires to cytomegalovirus serostatus. A separate validation cohort of over 95 different subjects was used in addition to the 666-subject first cohort. To predict cytomegalovirus infection status, the study brought together high-throughput TCR immunosequencing, statistical association of individual TCRs with disease status, and machine learning. A later analysis re-examined previously published TCR beta repertoires from over 500 donors and added high-resolution HLA genotyping to investigate patterns of TCR occurrence. Rather than using new phenotypic data, the later analysis identified candidate immune exposures from TCR beta sequences and from how often those sequences occurred across donors. To decide whether each TCR beta V gene segment behaved as functional or pseudogenic, an earlier analysis of nearly 600 of the donors relied on high-throughput TCR beta sequencing. Alongside the repertoire data, information on donor age, sex, ethnicity and CMV serostatus was compiled. A later genetic analysis used genome-wide SNP genotypes for about three fifths of the 666 donors, treating that subset as a discovery cohort. All discovery cohort repertoires had been generated using a single sequencing platform. Both class I and class II loci were covered by HLA typing, at four-digit resolution. The number of donors typed differed by locus, with about 629-640 for A, B, C, DRB1 and DQB1, 522 for DQA1, 600 to 610 for DPA1, and approximately 470 for DPB1. About five DR-DQ haplotypes were treated as single units for association and clustering because of strong linkage in the cohort. On average, over 200,000 unique TCR beta nucleotide sequences were sequenced per donor among about 400 genotyped donors of the cohort, with roughly 19% of those sequences being non-productive.

The cohort was made up of about 670 healthy bone marrow donors. At the time of sampling, all cohort members were nominally healthy, though unrecorded immune exposures were likely present. The donor was CMV seropositive and belonged to the group of more than 250 seropositive cohort members. Every donor gave a peripheral blood sample, and the peripheral blood mononuclear cells from that sample were used for TCR beta sequencing. Genomic DNA was extracted from the blood cell samples with the Qiagen DNeasy Blood Extraction Kit. In this sample, this clone turned up a few times. Its antigen is not yet known. No base quality information exists; no much larger clone differs at one position. Germline trimming: 4 bases from V, 3 bases from J; junction bases outside gene matches: 3. The CDR3 holds 14 amino acids from the cysteine to the phenylalanine. Only CDR3 DNA remains: 42 bases, in frame from the first base. CDR1 SGHDT and CDR2 YYEEEE are derived from the germline V gene.

The protocol used for the library was the immunoSEQ multiplex PCR assay. A mixture of 60 forward primers for TCR Vbeta segments and 13 reverse primers for TCR Jbeta segments was used in the multiplex PCR. A multiplex PCR assay on genomic DNA amplified the CDR3 region of rearranged TCR beta genes. On the Illumina HiSeq System, the amplified TCR beta libraries were sequenced as 87-base-pair reads. In the paper's pipeline: In a later analysis, tens of millions of unique TCR beta chains were counted across the roughly 610 repertoires, and around 11 million of these chains were shared by at least two donors. Raw reads were error-corrected and collapsed into unique sequences with a nearest-neighbor algorithm that merged closely related sequences to remove PCR and sequencing errors. Alignment of CDR3 sequences to IMGT reference sequences was used to assign V, D and J gene segments. For a sequence to be retained, a match of at least six nucleotides was required to both a V gene segment and a J gene segment. Rearrangements were called productive when the CDR3 lacked stop codons and stayed in frame with V and J; all others were non-productive. CDR3 was defined according to IMGT convention as the region running from the second conserved V-encoded cysteine to the conserved J-encoded phenylalanine. The earlier analysis of about 590 of the donors excluded sequences that lacked an unambiguous match to a single V gene segment. An earlier analysis of 550 to 650 of the donors classified V segments as functional when productive rearrangements were above 56.7% and as segregating when the standard deviation between donors was above 5%. A statistical classification framework was built for diagnosing cytomegalovirus status from the catalog of TCR beta chain sequences. A later analysis assigned V and J genes by comparing TCR nucleotide sequences with IMGT/GENE-DB human TR gene sequences. The TCRdist pipeline was used in a later analysis to assign CDR3 sequences and most-parsimonious VDJ recombination scenarios. In a later analysis, each TCR beta chain was defined by its CDR3 amino acid sequence together with its V-gene family, and reads lacking a unique V-gene family were excluded. As a way to deal with suspected cross-contamination and a sequencing artifact, a later analysis dropped 640 or so nucleotide sequences that were highly shared and had low generation probability. In a later analysis, a clonal expansion index was calculated for each public chain from normalized within-repertoire ranks of inferred template counts. In a later analysis, generation probabilities were computed with a VDJ recombination model fitted to out-of-frame rearrangements, and the resulting probabilities were checked against IGoR. A later analysis scored TCR-TCR, TCR-HLA and TCR-CMV co-occurrence with hypergeometric tests, applying a repertoire-size bias correction to TCR pairs. To estimate false discovery rates, a later analysis permuted the HLA or CMV assignments 20 times. In a later analysis, co-occurring TCRs were grouped using DBSCAN, with TCRdist sequence similarity added in when clustering inside HLA-allele-positive subsets. For co-occurrence clustering, repertoires with fewer than 30,000 or more than 120,000 public chains were excluded, along with roughly five repertoires with anomalous nucleotide sharing. Held by TCRdb, this immuneACCESS table contains in-frame sequences only and omits some clones. Under half of the omission traces to an unresolved V gene where checked; the cause of the rest is unknown. The DNA was the basis for D and trimming; V, J and clone size are from that table. For this sample the table gives around 150,000 clones, of which around 65% were detected only once. Roughly 2.7% of the sample is held by the ten biggest clonotypes.

General study outcomes and caveats: The classifier was reported to diagnose cytomegalovirus status with high specificity and sensitivity in both the original cohort and the validation cohort. A cluster of highly shared sequence variants was judged likely to represent a technical artifact of the sequencing pipeline. A later genetic analysis associated a missense DCLRE1C variant with V-gene and J-gene trimming of TCR beta chains, and an independent cohort replicated the association. In a later analysis, the rate of TCR association differed among HLA loci, with DRB1 alleles having the most associated TCRs and HLA-C alleles having the fewest. A later analysis associated around 16,000 TCR beta sequences with specific HLA alleles at a false discovery rate of 0.05. In this cohort, only TCR beta chains were sequenced, and detectable features were limited by the absence of alpha or paired-chain data. Assigning TCR associations to individual alleles was difficult when HLA alleles, especially DR and DQ, strongly co-occurred. The presence/absence analyses assumed that sequencing depth was roughly uniform across donors, and that assumption may not be true. A few of the identified cytomegalovirus-associated TCR beta chains were confirmed in vitro to be specific for cytomegalovirus antigens. The study gave a list of some 150 TCR beta chains associated with cytomegalovirus. The only immune exposure information available for the cohort was CMV serostatus. Most TCR sequences were observed very rarely across donors, whereas some public TCRs were present in many individuals. It was suggested by the authors that the approach could potentially be generalized to other disease states and immunological phenotypes. Compared with equally common non-associated chains, HLA-associated TCR beta chains in a later analysis were more clonally expanded and had lower generation probabilities. A further reported finding was that TCR beta sequences accurately predicted the HLA-A and HLA-B alleles for most subjects in the first cohort. An earlier analysis of around 600 of the donors showed that most TCR beta V segments appeared in productive rearrangements either about 87% or about 30% of the time, which broadly matched IMGT annotations. Some IMGT-functional V segments, including TRBV6-2 and TRBV6-3, could not be told apart with the 87-base-pair reads, so those segments were excluded. Because HLA typing was missing for some donors at each locus, association tests included only the typed subset. Several of the top co-occurrence clusters appeared to be linked to parvovirus B19, influenza, CMV and Epstein-Barr virus, according to a later analysis. According to a later analysis, most CMV-associated TCR beta chains appeared to be HLA-restricted, and the HLA associations seemed to be driven largely by CMV exposure. The earlier analysis of around 600 of the donors excluded seventeen rarely observed V segments, including chromosome 9 orphons, because counts were too low. Linkage disequilibrium might explain the correlated functional status among segregating V segments, but an unknown experimental factor could not be excluded. In a later genetic analysis, fewer N-insertions in productive TCRs were reported among donors in an Asian-associated ancestry cluster than the 666-donor mean.

Sequencing input: PBMCs. The rearranged chain carries TRBV5-6 and TRBJ2-7, and 11 junctional nucleotides match TRBD2. This clonotype was sampled from a woman aged 40 to 49 in good health and CMV-seropositive. CDR3 loop: CASSATSGSYEQYF. The DNA reads as follows: TGTGCCAGCAGCGCTACTAGCGGGAGCTACGAGCAGTACTTC. The full variable domain, completed from the reference TRBV5-6 and TRBJ2-7 proteins outside the CDR3, reads DAGVTQSPTHLIKTRGQQVTLRCSPKSGHDTVSWYQQALGQGPQFIFQYYEEEERQRGNFPDRFSGHQFPNYSSELNVNALLLGDSALYLCASSATSGSYEQYFGPGTRLTVT.